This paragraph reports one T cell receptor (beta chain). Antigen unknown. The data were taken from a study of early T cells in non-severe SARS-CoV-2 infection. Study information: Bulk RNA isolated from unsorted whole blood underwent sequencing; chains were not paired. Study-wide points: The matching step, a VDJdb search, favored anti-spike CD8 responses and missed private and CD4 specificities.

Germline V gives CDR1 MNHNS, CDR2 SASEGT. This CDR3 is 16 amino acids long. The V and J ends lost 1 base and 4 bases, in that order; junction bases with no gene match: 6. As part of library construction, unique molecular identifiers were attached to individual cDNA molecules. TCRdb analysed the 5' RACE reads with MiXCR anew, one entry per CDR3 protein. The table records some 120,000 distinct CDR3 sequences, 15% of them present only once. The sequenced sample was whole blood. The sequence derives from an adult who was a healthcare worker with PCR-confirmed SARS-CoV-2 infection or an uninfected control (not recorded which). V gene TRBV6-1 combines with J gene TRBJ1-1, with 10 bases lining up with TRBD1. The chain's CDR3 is CASSEGDRGQVTEAFF. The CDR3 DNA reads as TGTGCCAGCAGTGAAGGAGACAGGGGGCAAGTCACTGAAGCTTTCTTT.